Detailed here is one T cell receptor (beta chain). Its antigen remains unidentified. No clone much larger than this one lies a single base away; base qualities are absent. The CDR3 spans 16 residues, from the cysteine through the phenylalanine. The kept DNA is CDR3 alone, 48 bases in frame from the first base. The germline V end is reduced by 1 base and the J end by 7 bases; junction bases left unmatched: 8. The germline V gene supplies CDR1 SGHVS and CDR2 FQNEAQ. Sequencing of the TRB variable region was done with the immunoSEQ hsTCRB v3.0 assay at survey level resolution. A depth of roughly 40,000-55,000 T-cell genomes per sample was targeted for TRB sequencing. An Illumina MiSeq with a v3 150-cycle kit was used to sequence the pooled TRB libraries. Per the source publication's procedure: Repertoire analysis was performed in R inside a reproducible Nextflow workflow that covered QC, data transformation and analysis. LymphoSeq2, an R package for exploring AIRR-Seq data, was used to implement the custom analyses. Several samples that yielded fewer than 5000 total TRB sequences were excluded, so that around 190 HIV repertoires were analyzed. Among the 190 or so HIV repertoires that were kept, roughly 58 were collected before ART initiation and about 130 were collected after ART initiation. Repertoires were downsampled to 5000 TRB nucleotide sequences, and summary statistics were averaged over 100 downsampling iterations. The analysis kept only TRB sequences whose CDR3 regions were at least seven amino acids long. Two measures captured diversity: a Shannon entropy-derived clonality score and the Gini coefficient. In repertoire networks, the top 5000 CDR3 amino acid sequences were linked whenever an edit distance of one separated two sequences. GLIPH2 predicted antigen specificity groups and MHC restriction for TRB CDR3 amino acid sequences. Known CMV, EBV, HIV or tissue antigen associations were flagged by matching CDR3 amino acid sequences against VDJdb and McPAS-TCR. Pre-ART, post-ART and control groups were compared with Wilcoxon signed-rank tests and Holm-Bonferroni correction. TCRdb carries this immuneACCESS record with in-frame sequences only. Its versions omit some clonotypes, under half of them owing to an unresolved V gene in the studies checked, with the rest unexplained. The V and J calls and clone size come from that table; D and trimming were worked out from the DNA. This sample holds 20,000 to 25,000 clones; around 84% were observed only once. Around 6% of the sample comes from the top ten.

The sample comes from a study of long-term antiretroviral therapy in people with HIV (dated by TCRdb to 2022 to 2024). Study-level background: The earliest samples were collected about a decade before the 2015 WHO recommendation for immediate ART, when ART was typically delayed until CD4 counts fell. This retrospective serial study examined whether starting ART and sustained HIV suppression were associated with changes in the composition and diversity of the TRB repertoire in peripheral blood. About 35% of the 30 participants with HIV were female. From some 30 adults with confirmed HIV infection, the cohort provided under 250 cryopreserved PBMC samples, gathered serially across a mean of about six years (range 1-12). Test extractions of a monoclonal T-cell line alongside under 35 polyclonal samples showed no cross-contamination during QIAcube processing. Broad study findings and their caveats: Because PBMC availability was limited, only the TCR beta chain was sequenced, with no alpha chain pairing. Unsorted PBMC were profiled instead of sorted CD4+ and CD8+ T cells because pre-ART samples had limited cell numbers. Inferences about post-ART repertoire changes are limited because no data were available on ART adherence, viral resistance or therapy changes. Expanded TRB clones identified before ART initiation dominated the repertoire at all time points, although this dominance fluctuated and declined in many PLHIV after ART. HIV repertoires had narrower CDR3 length ranges than controls, and the network structure suggested an antigen-experienced repertoire that shifted only slightly toward naive after ART. The samples span the years 2004 to 2017, and the ART regimens used may be less effective than current regimens. ART initiation was associated with a significant increase in TRB diversity, but diversity stayed significantly below transplant donor controls even after long-term ART.

Participants were included only if at least one PBMC sample before ART initiation and at least two post-ART samples were available. Every participant with HIV received treatment in the United States of America. Before DNA extraction, cryopreserved samples of about 0.95-10 million PBMC were thawed and washed. At the time of the earliest PBMC sample for each participant with HIV, ages ranged from about 23 to 60 years. PBMC samples were contributed by each participant from 1-4 timepoints before ART initiation and 2-8 timepoints after ART initiation, with a median of 7 samples. For every participant, serial HIV viral load, CD4+ T-cell count, ART history and demographic data were obtained. Genomic DNA was extracted from unsorted PBMC with a Qiagen kit on a QIAcube, with processing performed in batches of 12 samples.

This specimen was unsorted PBMCs, taken 0.2 years after starting antiretroviral therapy. The rearranged chain carries TRBV7-8 and TRBJ2-1; a stretch of 9 junction bases matches TRBD1. The TCR comes from a woman aged 30 to 39 with HIV. This receptor carries the CDR3 CASSLVVGQGMNEQFF. In nucleotides, the sequence is TGTGCCAGCAGCTTAGTGGTAGGACAGGGGATGAATGAGCAGTTCTTC. The entire variable domain, with the stretches around the CDR3 drawn from the reference TRBV7-8 and TRBJ2-1 proteins, is GAGVSQSPRYKVAKRGQDVALRCDPISGHVSLFWYQQALGQGPEFLTYFQNEAQLDKSGLPSDRFFAERPEGSVSTLKIQRTQQEDSAVYLCASSLVVGQGMNEQFFGPGTRLTVL.